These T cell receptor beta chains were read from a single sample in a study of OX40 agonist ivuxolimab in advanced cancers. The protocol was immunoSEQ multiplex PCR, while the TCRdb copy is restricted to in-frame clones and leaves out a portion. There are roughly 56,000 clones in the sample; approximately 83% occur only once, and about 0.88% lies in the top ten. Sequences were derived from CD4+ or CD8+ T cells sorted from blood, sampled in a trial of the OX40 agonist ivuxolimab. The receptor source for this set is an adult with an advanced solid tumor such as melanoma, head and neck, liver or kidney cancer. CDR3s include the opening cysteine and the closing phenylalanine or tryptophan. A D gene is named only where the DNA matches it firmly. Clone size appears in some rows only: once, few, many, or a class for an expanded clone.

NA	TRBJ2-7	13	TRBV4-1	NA	TGCGCCAGCAGCCAAGATCAAGGATACGAGCAGTACTTC	CASSQDQGYEQYF
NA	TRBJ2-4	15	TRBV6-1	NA	TGTGCCAGCACCAGAGACAGACTAGCCAAAAACATTCAGTACTTC	CASTRDRLAKNIQYF
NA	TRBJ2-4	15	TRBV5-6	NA	TGTGCCAGCAGCAACCCGGGACTGGAGAAAAACATTCAGTACTTC	CASSNPGLEKNIQYF
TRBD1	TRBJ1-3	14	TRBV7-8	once	TGTGCCAGCAGCTTGGGACAGGGGGTCTTTGGAATATATTTT	CASSLGQGVFGIYF
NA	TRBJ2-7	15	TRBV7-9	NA	TGTGCCAGCAGCTTAGGGGGGATACAATCCTACGAGCAGTACTTC	CASSLGGIQSYEQYF
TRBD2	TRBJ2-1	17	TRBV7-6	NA	TGTGCCAGCAGCTCAGGACTAGCGGGGGTCCCTATGCATGAGCAGTTCTTC	CASSSGLAGVPMHEQFF
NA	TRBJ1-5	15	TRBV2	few	TGTGCCAGCAGTTCAAGCCGGGGACCCGGGCAGCCCCAGCATTTT	CASSSSRGPGQPQHF
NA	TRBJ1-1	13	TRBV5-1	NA	TGCGCCAGCATCGGGGGCGCGAACACTGAAGCTTTCTTT	CASIGGANTEAFF
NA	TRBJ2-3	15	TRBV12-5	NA	TGTGCTAGTGGCGCGGACTTTTCCCGCACAGATACGCAGTATTTT	CASGADFSRTDTQYF
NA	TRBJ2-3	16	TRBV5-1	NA	TGCGCCAGCAGTTCCCTCTATGGGGGCGGCACAGATACGCAGTATTTT	CASSSLYGGGTDTQYF
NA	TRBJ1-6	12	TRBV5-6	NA	TGTGCCAGCAGCCGTAACAGGCTACCCCTCCACTTT	CASSRNRLPLHF
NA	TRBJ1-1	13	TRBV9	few	TGTGCCAGCAGCGCCGACATCACGACTGAAGCTTTCTTT	CASSADITTEAFF
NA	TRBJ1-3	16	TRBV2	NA	TGTGCCAGCAGTCGGGACTCCTCGCCCTCTGGAAACACCATATATTTT	CASSRDSSPSGNTIYF
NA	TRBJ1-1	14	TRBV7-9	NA	TGTGCCAGCAGCCGAGATGGGGGGAACACTGAAGCTTTCTTT	CASSRDGGNTEAFF
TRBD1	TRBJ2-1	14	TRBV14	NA	TGTGCCAGCAGCCAGGATGACAGGGGCTTGGGGCAGTTCTTC	CASSQDDRGLGQFF
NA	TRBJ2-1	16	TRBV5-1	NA	TGCGCCAGCAGCCGCCCCCGGGACATCCCCTACAATGAGCAGTTCTTC	CASSRPRDIPYNEQFF
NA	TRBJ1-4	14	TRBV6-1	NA	TGTGCCAGCAGTGAAGACCTTTGGGAGAGGGGGCTGTTTTTT	CASSEDLWERGLFF
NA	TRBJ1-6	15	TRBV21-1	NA	TGTGCCAGCGGGCACCGGGGGGGCTATAATTCACCCCTCCACTTT	CASGHRGGYNSPLHF
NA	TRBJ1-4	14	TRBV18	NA	TGTGCCAGCTCACCACGGCAGGCTAATGAAAAACTGTTTTTT	CASSPRQANEKLFF
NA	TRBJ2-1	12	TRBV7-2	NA	TGTGCCAGCCGGAAACAGTCCTATGAGCAGTTCTTC	CASRKQSYEQFF
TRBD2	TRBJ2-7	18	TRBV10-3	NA	TGTGCCATCAGTGGGATCGGGACTAGCGGGGCGAATCCCTACGAGCAGTACTTC	CAISGIGTSGANPYEQYF
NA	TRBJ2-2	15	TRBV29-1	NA	TGCAGCGTTGAGGATAGGGACTTGAACACCGGGGAGCTGTTTTTT	CSVEDRDLNTGELFF
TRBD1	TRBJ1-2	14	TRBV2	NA	TGTGCCAGCAGTGACAGGGGGCAACTTGGGGGCTACACCTTC	CASSDRGQLGGYTF
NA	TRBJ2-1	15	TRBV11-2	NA	TGTGCCAGCAGCTTAGACCCCGGGTCCTACAATGGGCAGTTCTTC	CASSLDPGSYNGQFF
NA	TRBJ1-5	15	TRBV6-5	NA	TGTGCCAGCAGGGACACATCCGTTGCAAGTCAGCCCCAGCATTTT	CASRDTSVASQPQHF
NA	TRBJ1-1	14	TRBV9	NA	TGTGCCAGCAGCGGGGGACACCAGAACACTGAAGCTTTCTTT	CASSGGHQNTEAFF
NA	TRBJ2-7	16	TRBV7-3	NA	TGTGCCAGCAGCTTAATAAGGTCGGCTAGCGTTAGCGAGCAGTACTTC	CASSLIRSASVSEQYF
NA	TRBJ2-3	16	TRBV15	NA	TGTGCCACCAGCAGAGAAAGGGGGGGAAACACAGATACGCAGTATTTT	CATSRERGGNTDTQYF
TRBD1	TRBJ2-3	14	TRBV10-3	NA	TGTGCCATCCGTGGGACAGGTGGAACAGATACGCAGTATTTT	CAIRGTGGTDTQYF
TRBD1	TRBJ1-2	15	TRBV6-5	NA	TGTGCCAGCAGTTACGGGACAGATAGCCTCTATGGCTACACCTTC	CASSYGTDSLYGYTF
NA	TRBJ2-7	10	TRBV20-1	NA	TGCAGTGCCTCTAGGGAAGAGCAGTACTTC	CSASREEQYF
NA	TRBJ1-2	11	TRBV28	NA	TGTGCCAGCAGACACGGAGGTGGCTACACCTTC	CASRHGGGYTF
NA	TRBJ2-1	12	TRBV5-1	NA	TGCGCCAGCAGGGACTTTATGGGTGAGCAGTTCTTC	CASRDFMGEQFF
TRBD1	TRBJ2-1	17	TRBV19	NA	TGTGCCAGTAGTACCCCTTCGGGGACAGGGGGATTCTATGAGCAGTTCTTC	CASSTPSGTGGFYEQFF
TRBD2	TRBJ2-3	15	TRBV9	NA	TGTGCCAGCAGCGTAGTAGCGGGAGGGGCAGATACGCAGTATTTT	CASSVVAGGADTQYF
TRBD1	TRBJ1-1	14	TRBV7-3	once	TGTGCCAGCAGCTCCCGGACAGGGGGGACTGAAGCTTTCTTT	CASSSRTGGTEAFF